This TCR beta chain was identified during a study of blood T cell repertoires in COVID-19. At the level of the study: Whether acute or convalescent, the COVID-19 samples came from the United States, Italy and Spain.

Sequenced by immunoSEQ multiplex PCR; TCRdb stores in-frame clones only, minus some. In the table there are a few hundred thousand clones, about 88% of which are singletons. This CDR3 is 12 amino acids long. Trimming took off 2 bases at V and 5 bases at J, with 7 bases between the two ends. The V gene is TRBV12-3 or TRBV12-4, the J gene TRBJ2-7; D is ambiguous. This receptor was obtained from a woman younger than 35 who had been exposed to COVID-19. Sequencing was done on a sample of PBMCs or T cells enriched from blood (not recorded which). CDR3: CASSLWRNEQYF. CDR3 DNA sequence: TGTGCCAGCAGTTTATGGCGGAACGAGCAGTACTTC.